Sequencing of this T cell receptor beta chain was carried out in a study of blood T cell repertoires in COVID-19. Study information: Collection of acute and convalescent COVID-19 samples took place in the United States, Italy and Spain. Nucleic acid was either cDNA or gDNA, and it came from T cells, B-cell-depleted T cells, or PBMCs.

How the authors handled the data: Amplification from reference gene primers served as the basis for estimated nucleated cell counts. Assay: immunoSEQ multiplex PCR; the TCRdb copy retains only in-frame clones and omits some. V and J calls and clone size follow that table, whereas D and trimming were derived from the DNA. Of roughly 250,000 clones in the sample, around 89% were seen once. The CDR3 has 13 residues. Per germline, CDR1 KGHSH and CDR2 LQKENI. V gave up 3 bases and J gave up 4 bases, with 10 bases separating them. The sample comprised peripheral blood. The rearrangement uses TRBV18 and TRBJ2-7; D possibly corresponds to TRBD1 (6 bases). The sequence derives from a young man with acute or convalescent COVID-19. This CDR3 is CASSPPDRYEQYF. CDR3 DNA sequence: TGTGCCAGCTCACCTCCTGACAGGTACGAGCAGTACTTC. Together with reference TRBV18 and TRBJ2-7, the CDR3 gives the full variable domain: NAGVMQNPRHLVRRRGQEARLRCSPMKGHSHVYWYRQLPEEGLKFMVYLQKENIIDESGMPKERFSAEFPKEGPSILRIQQVVRGDSAAYFCASSPPDRYEQYFGPGTRLTVT.